The entry below gives a single T cell receptor beta chain sequence along with its context. What it recognizes is unknown. This sample was taken from a study of a mutant IDH1 vaccine in newly diagnosed glioma. Study-wide context: With temozolomide cycles, or 4-6 weeks after radiotherapy alone, vaccination was started. Week 35 held visit V12, while week 47 held visit V13. Treated individuals were around 60% male and approximately 40% female, averaging about 37 years of age.

The assay was immunoSEQ multiplex PCR, and TCRdb's table has in-frame clones only and misses some. The table lists 30,000 to 40,000 clones, 80% to 85% of them singletons. Time point denoted: week 35, safety follow-up. Doses comprised 300 ug of mutant IDH1 20-mer peptide each, plus topical imiquimod. The source was PBMCs, collected from a glioma patient whose treatment included an IDH1 peptide vaccine. The sequence came from a woman in her late teens or twenties with glioma.

The CDR3 loop reads CASSQGVGQSYEQYF. In nucleotides, the CDR3 is TGCGCCAGCAGCCAAGGGGTAGGACAGAGCTACGAGCAGTACTTC. The V call is TRBV4-3, the J call TRBJ2-7, with a possible D match to TRBD1 (6 bases). There are 15 residues in the CDR3. With 1 base removed from V and 3 bases from J, the gap between germline ends came to 13 bases. Germline assignment: CDR1 LGHNA and CDR2 YSLEER.